The T cell receptor beta chain under discussion was sequenced for a study of OX40 agonist ivuxolimab in advanced cancers. About the research overall: Cohort: around 83% men, mean age approximately 60, aged roughly 20 to 79.

A word on this clone: Its cognate antigen is unknown.

Clones were sequenced by immunoSEQ multiplex PCR, and TCRdb holds only the in-frame ones, with some missing. The table shows about 48,000 clones, with around 80% occurring only once. Germline CDR1 and CDR2: LGHNA and YSLEER. The CDR3 has 13 residues. The V and J ends lost 3 bases and 0 bases respectively, with 4 bases between them. Study results and caveats: Expanded clones belonging to CD8+ T cells outnumbered, on average, those of CD4+.

The sequence was collected from an adult with an advanced solid tumor such as melanoma, head and neck, liver or kidney cancer. The source material was CD4+ or CD8+ T cells sorted from blood, sampled in a trial of the OX40 agonist ivuxolimab. This rearrangement joins TRBV4-3 to TRBJ2-3, with D unresolved. CDR3 sequence reads: CASSHGSTDTQYF. The CDR3 nucleotides read TGCGCCAGCAGCCACGGAAGCACAGATACGCAGTATTTT.